The clone carrying this T cell receptor beta chain was recorded a few times. Antigen unknown. The template used for profiling TCR beta VDJ and CDR3 was genomic DNA. TCRdb analysed the reads with MiXCR anew, one entry per CDR3 protein. The top ten clones hold around 80% of a sample with tens of thousands of distinct CDR3 sequences, about 70% of them seen once. Patients chosen for sequencing had shown CD8+CD57+ cell expansion by flow cytometry. Patients were untreated when blood was sampled. These data come from a study of CD8+CD57+ T cells in acquired aplastic anemia. Background on the study: Average DNA yield from sorted CD4+ and CD8+ cells was approximately 3 ug.

Germline loops: CDR1 MRHNA, CDR2 SNTAGT. The ends were cut back, 2 bases at V and 1 base at J, with 10 bases in the middle. CDR3 length equals 15 residues. Overall study findings and caveats: Both patients and controls carried the same twenty-nine CD8+ CDR3 sequences.

The specimen was sorted CD4+, CD8+, or CD8+CD57+ T cells (not recorded which) from PBMCs. The origin of this receptor is a human donor with aplastic anemia. The gene calls are TRBV6-4 and TRBJ2-3; no clear D. The CDR3 region is CASSDGLGGTDTQYF. The CDR3 DNA follows: TGTGCCAGCAGTGACGGGCTAGGCGGCACAGATACGCAGTATTTT.